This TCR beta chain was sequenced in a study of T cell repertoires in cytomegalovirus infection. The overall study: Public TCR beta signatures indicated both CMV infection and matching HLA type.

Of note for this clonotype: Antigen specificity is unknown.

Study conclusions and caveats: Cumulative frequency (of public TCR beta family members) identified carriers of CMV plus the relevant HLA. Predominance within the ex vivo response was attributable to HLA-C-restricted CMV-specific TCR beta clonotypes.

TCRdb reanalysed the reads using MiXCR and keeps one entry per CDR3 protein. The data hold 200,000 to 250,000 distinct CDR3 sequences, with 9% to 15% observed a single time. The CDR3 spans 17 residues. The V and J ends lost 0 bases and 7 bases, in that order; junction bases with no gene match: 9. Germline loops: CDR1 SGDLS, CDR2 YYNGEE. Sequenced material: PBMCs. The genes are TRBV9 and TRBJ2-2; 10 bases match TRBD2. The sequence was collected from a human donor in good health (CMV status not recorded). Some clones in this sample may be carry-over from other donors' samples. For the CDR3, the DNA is TGTGCCAGCAGCGTAGGACTAGCGGGCCGGCGGGGCGGGGAGCTGTTTTTT. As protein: CASSVGLAGRRGGELFF.